These 3 T cell receptor beta chains share one sample of origin, sequenced in a study of T cells in Graves' hyperthyroidism and ophthalmopathy. Amplification of TCR beta CDR3 regions was performed using RNA transcripts as template. The HTBI primer set drove a first-round RT-PCR of the TCR CDR3. Each CDR3 protein is one row after TCRdb ran MiXCR on the multiplex PCR reads. The table shows roughly 98,000 distinct CDR3 sequences, with roughly 37% occurring only once. What was sequenced was peripheral blood or thyroid tissue (not recorded which). The receptors were sampled from a woman younger than 45 with Graves' hyperthyroidism.

This clonotype was seen ten or more times. The genes are TRBV20-1 and TRBJ2-3; TRBD2 matches at 9 bases. Germline assignment: CDR1 DFQATT and CDR2 SNEGSKA (reference sequence). Losses at the gene ends were 6 bases for V and 2 bases for J; bases not matched to a gene: 15. This CDR3 has 17 residues. CDR3 residues: CSARPISGRLFTDTQYF. As DNA, the CDR3 is TGCAGTGCCCGCCCCATCAGCGGGAGGCTTTTCACAGATACGCAGTATTTT.

The V and J genes are TRBV9 and TRBJ2-5; D gene unclear. The V gene's germline CDR1 is SGDLS and CDR2 YYNGEE. V shed 5 bases and J shed 0 bases, with 29 bases lying between them. This CDR3 comprises 20 residues. The CDR3 coding sequence is TGTGCCAGCAGTGGGCCGGGCTTGAGGAGTGCGATTGAAAACCAAGAGACCCAGTACTTC. Its translation is CASSGPGLRSAIENQETQYF.

This clonotype was seen ten or more times. The J gene is TRBJ1-1, the V gene TRBV7-9; D not certain. V was pared by 3 bases and J by 0 bases, with 14 bases between. Germline V gene data show CDR1 as SEHNR and CDR2 as FQNEAQ (reference sequence). This CDR3 region has 16 residues. CDR3 DNA sequence: TGTGCCAGCAGCTTTTTTGGGCTTCGGATGAACACTGAAGCTTTCTTT. Translated, it gives CASSFFGLRMNTEAFF.